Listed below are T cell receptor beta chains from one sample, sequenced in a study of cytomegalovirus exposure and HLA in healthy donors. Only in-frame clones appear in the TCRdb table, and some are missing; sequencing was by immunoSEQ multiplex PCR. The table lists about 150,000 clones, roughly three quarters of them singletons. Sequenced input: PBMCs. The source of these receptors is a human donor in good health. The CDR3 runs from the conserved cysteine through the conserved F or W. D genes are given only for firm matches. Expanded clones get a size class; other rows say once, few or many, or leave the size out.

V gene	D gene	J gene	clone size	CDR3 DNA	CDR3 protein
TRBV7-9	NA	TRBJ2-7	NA	TGTGCCAGCAGCGGCCTGGCCTACGAGCAGTACTTC	CASSGLAYEQYF
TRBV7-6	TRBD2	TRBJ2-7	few	TGTGCCAGCAGCAAAGGGACTAGCGGAAGGATGAACGAGCAGTACTTC	CASSKGTSGRMNEQYF
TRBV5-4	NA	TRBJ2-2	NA	TGTGCCAGCAGCTCCCTGGCGACAGATGCCACCGGGGAGCTGTTTTTT	CASSSLATDATGELFF
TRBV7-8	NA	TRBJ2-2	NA	TGTGCCAGCAGCTTGGCAGGGGTCGCCGGGGAGCTGTTTTTT	CASSLAGVAGELFF
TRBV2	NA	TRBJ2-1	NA	TGTGCCAGCAGTGAGAGGGCCGGCCGGCAGGTGGAGCAGTTCTTC	CASSERAGRQVEQFF
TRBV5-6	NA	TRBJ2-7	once	TGTGCCAGCAGCTTGGACCAACTCTCCTACGAGCAGTACTTC	CASSLDQLSYEQYF
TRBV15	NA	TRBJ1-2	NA	TGTGCCACCAGTCGAGGGGGGGTCTATGGCTACACCTTC	CATSRGGVYGYTF
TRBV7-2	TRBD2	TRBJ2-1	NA	TGTGCCAGCAGCTTACAGGCTAGCGGGGGGGCAATGTCGTTCTTC	CASSLQASGGAMSFF
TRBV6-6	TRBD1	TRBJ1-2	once	TGTGCCAGCAGTTACTCGGACAGGCGAGACTATGGCTACACCTTC	CASSYSDRRDYGYTF
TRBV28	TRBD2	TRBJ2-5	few	TGTGCCAGCAGTTCTTCCTTAGCGAGCGGGAGTGGGGTCCAAGAGACCCAGTACTTC	CASSSSLASGSGVQETQYF
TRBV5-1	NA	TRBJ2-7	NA	TGCGCCAGCAGCGCTTTTAGCTCCTACGAGCAGTACTTC	CASSAFSSYEQYF
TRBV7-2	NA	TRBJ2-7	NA	TGTGCCAGCAGCCCTTCAGCGATCTACGAGCAGTACTTC	CASSPSAIYEQYF
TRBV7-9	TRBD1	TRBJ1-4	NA	TGTTCCAGCAGCCCAAGGGGGCAGGGATCAACTAATGAAAAACTGTTTTTT	CSSSPRGQGSTNEKLFF
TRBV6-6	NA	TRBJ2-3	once	TGTGCCAGCAGTTACTCCCAGGGACTCACAGATACGCAGTATTTT	CASSYSQGLTDTQYF
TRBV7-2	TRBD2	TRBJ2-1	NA	TGTGCCAGCAGCTTACAAGCGGGAGGAGTCAATGAGCAGTTCTTC	CASSLQAGGVNEQFF
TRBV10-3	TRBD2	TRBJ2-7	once	TGTGCCATCAGTGTGAGTCGGACTAGCGGGAGCAACTCGGGCGAGCAGTACTTC	CAISVSRTSGSNSGEQYF
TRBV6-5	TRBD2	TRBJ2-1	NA	TGTGCCAGCAGTTACCGTGCGGGAGGGCGCGAGCAGTTCTTC	CASSYRAGGREQFF
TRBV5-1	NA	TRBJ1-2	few	TGCGCCAGCAGCTTGGCGGGAAAGTTAAATGGCTACACCTTC	CASSLAGKLNGYTF
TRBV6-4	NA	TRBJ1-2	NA	TGTGCCAGCAGTGACTCCATACAGCCAAACCGTAACTATGGCTACACCTTC	CASSDSIQPNRNYGYTF
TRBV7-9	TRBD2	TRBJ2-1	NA	TGTGCCAGCAGCTTAGTGGCCAGGGAGGGTGAGCAGTTCTTC	CASSLVAREGEQFF
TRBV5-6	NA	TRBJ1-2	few	TGTGCCAGCAGCTCTATAACGGAGGGCGGCTATGGCTACACCTTC	CASSSITEGGYGYTF
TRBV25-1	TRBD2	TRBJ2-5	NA	TGTGCCAGCAGTGACCAACTAGCGGGGGGCATAGAGACCCAGTACTTC	CASSDQLAGGIETQYF
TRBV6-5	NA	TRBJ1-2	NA	TGTGCCAGCAGGGGCATCGGGAGCTATTCTGGCTACACCTTC	CASRGIGSYSGYTF
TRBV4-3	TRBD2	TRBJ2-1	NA	TGCGCCAGCAGCCAGGGACTAGGCGGGAGTTCCTACAATGAGCAGTTCTTC	CASSQGLGGSSYNEQFF
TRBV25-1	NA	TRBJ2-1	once	TGTGCCAGCAGTCCTCCGGGACTGACCGCCGAGCAGTTCTTC	CASSPPGLTAEQFF
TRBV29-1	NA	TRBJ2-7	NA	TGCAGCGTTGGAGTGAGCTACGAGCAGTACTTC	CSVGVSYEQYF
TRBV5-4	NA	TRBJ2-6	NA	TGTGCCAGCAGCGCGGGCAGGGGCTGGGCTGGGGCCAACGTCCTGACTTTC	CASSAGRGWAGANVLTF
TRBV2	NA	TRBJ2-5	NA	TGTGCCAGCAGAGGTCGGATCAGGGGGGACCAAGAGACCCAGTACTTC	CASRGRIRGDQETQYF
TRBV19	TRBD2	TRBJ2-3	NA	TGTGCCAGTAGTATTTTTGGCGGGAGCAGCAGGGTTACGCAGTATTTT	CASSIFGGSSRVTQYF